This T cell receptor (beta chain) came from a study of a mutant IDH1 vaccine in newly diagnosed glioma. As regards this clone: Its antigen is not known.

Method: immunoSEQ multiplex PCR; TCRdb's copy keeps in-frame clones and lacks some. The sample lists about 60,000 clones, around 84% occurring once. Time point noted: week 35, safety follow-up. The content of each vaccine dose was 300 ug of mutant IDH1 20-mer peptide, and topical imiquimod accompanied it. Germline V lookup: CDR1 WSHSY, CDR2 SAAADI. This CDR3 has 13 residues. The chain carries TRBV10-2 and TRBJ2-3, with TRBD1 matching 8 bases. The end of the DNA is better explained by TRBJ1-5, so the J call may be wrong. The starting material was PBMCs, obtained from a glioma patient whose treatment included an IDH1 peptide vaccine. This receptor was taken from a man between 25 and 39 years old with glioma. The CDR3 is CASSDPTRDRQHF. DNA of the CDR3: TGCGCCAGCTCAGACCCTACCCGGGACAGGCAGCATTTT.